This TCR beta chain is from a study of OX40 agonist ivuxolimab in advanced cancers. Study-wide context: Ivuxolimab was delivered to patients intravenously every 2 weeks at doses spanning 0.01 to 10 mg/kg. Three partial responders included one hepatocellular carcinoma patient and two cutaneous melanoma patients. Study-wide results and caveats: Expanded peripheral T cell antigen specificity was not determined.

This table comes from immunoSEQ multiplex PCR, and its TCRdb copy is limited to in-frame clones, with some not included. The table has roughly 70,000 clones, around 90% seen once. Exclusion applied to patients with autoimmune disease history or systemic immunosuppression. In regard to this clone: Antigen: not known.

The source was CD4+ or CD8+ T cells sorted from blood, collected in a trial of the OX40 agonist ivuxolimab. This clonotype originated in an adult with an advanced solid tumor such as melanoma, head and neck, liver or kidney cancer.

The CDR3 region is CASMTGRNTEAFF. Here the CDR3 DNA reads TGTGCCAGCATGACAGGGAGGAACACTGAAGCTTTCTTT. This chain connects TRBV2 to TRBJ1-1, with TRBD1 matching over 7 bases. This CDR3 is built from 13 residues. The V gene end was trimmed by 7 bases and the J gene end by 1 base; junction bases not matched to a gene: 3. Germline CDR1 reads SNHLY; CDR2 reads FYNNEI.